The source of this T cell receptor beta chain is a study of control samples from healthy donors and cancer patients. Between the trimmed V and J ends, which lost 6 bases and 2 bases, there was a span of 2 bases. The CDR3 has 11 residues. Libraries were prepared by immunoSEQ multiplex PCR; TCRdb keeps only in-frame clonotypes and omits some of them. The sample shows 150,000 to 200,000 clones, about 90% of them seen only once. V gene TRBV12-3 or TRBV12-4 combines with J gene TRBJ2-1; no definite D call. The origin of this receptor is a man younger than 40 in good health. The sample was blood. CDR3 sequence: CASRPYNEQFF. CDR3 sequence (DNA): TGTGCCAGCAGACCCTACAATGAGCAGTTCTTC.